This TCR beta chain was retrieved from a study of cytomegalovirus exposure and HLA in healthy donors. Findings and caveats of the study: Associated with HLA alleles at 0.05 false discovery rate in a later analysis were over 15,000 TCR beta sequences. Earlier findings revealed that most TCR beta V segments proved productive either about 87% or about 30% of the time.

Both 60 Vbeta primers and 13 Jbeta primers went into the PCR. TCRdb's copy holds only in-frame clones and misses some; the assay was immunoSEQ multiplex PCR. The repertoire holds some 140,000 clones, approximately 61% seen once, with 2.4% in the top ten. J gave up 4 bases and V 2 bases, and 4 bases lay outside the gene matches. The CDR3 runs to 14 residues. Looked up from germline, CDR1 is ENHRY and CDR2 is SYGVKD. Details on this clone: Its antigen is not known. The sample carries other DNA sequences with the same CDR3.

The source is a woman in her forties in good health and CMV-seronegative. Sequencing was done on a sample of PBMCs. V gene TRBV10-3 combines with J gene TRBJ1-2; TRBD1 agrees at 7 bases. The CDR3 DNA reads as TGTGCCATCAGTGAGAAGGGGGCTGGCTATGGCTACACCTTC. Translating gives CAISEKGAGYGYTF.